Detailed here is one T cell receptor (beta chain). MiXCR was run by TCRdb on the RT-PCR reads, yielding one entry per CDR3 protein. The sample lists roughly 940,000 distinct CDR3 sequences; roughly 18% were seen once. The data were obtained in a study of patients and donors after allogeneic stem cell transplantation. CDR3 length: 17 residues. From germline, CDR1 is PRHDT and CDR2 FYEKMQ (reference sequence). V was shortened by 2 bases and J by 5 bases, with 22 bases between the two germline ends. The TCR sequence derives from a human donor who was either an allogeneic HSCT recipient or a stem cell or donor lymphocyte infusion donor (not recorded which). It is not recorded whose cells these are; they may come from a transplant donor. The chain combines TRBV13 with TRBJ2-7; D is perhaps TRBD2 (7 bases). Sequencing was carried out using blood, either unsorted or a sorted T cell fraction (not recorded which). The CDR3 spells CASSLSSGGREWNEQYF. In nucleotides, the CDR3 is TGTGCCAGCAGCTTAAGCTCGGGGGGCCGGGAGTGGAACGAGCAGTACTTC.